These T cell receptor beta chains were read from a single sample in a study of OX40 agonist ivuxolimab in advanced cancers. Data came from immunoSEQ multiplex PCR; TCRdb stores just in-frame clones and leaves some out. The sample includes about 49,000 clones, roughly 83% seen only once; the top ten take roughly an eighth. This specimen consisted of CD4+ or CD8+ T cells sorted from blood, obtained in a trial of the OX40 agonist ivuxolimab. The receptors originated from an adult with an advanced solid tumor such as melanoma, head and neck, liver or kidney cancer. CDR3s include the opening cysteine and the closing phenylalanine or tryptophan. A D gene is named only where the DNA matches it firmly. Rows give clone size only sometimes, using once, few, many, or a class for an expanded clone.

CDR3: CASRGQGVAEQYF
DNA: TGTGCCAGCAGAGGACAGGGGGTGGCTGAGCAGTACTTC
D: TRBD1
J: TRBJ2-7
size: -
V: TRBV6-5

CDR3: CASSRTGTNPSDEQFF
DNA: TGCGCCAGCAGCCGGACAGGCACCAATCCGTCGGATGAGCAGTTCTTC
D: TRBD1
J: TRBJ2-1
size: once
V: TRBV5-1

CDR3: CASSSPGLPSSYNEQFF
DNA: TGTGCCAGCAGTTCCCCGGGACTCCCATCTTCCTACAATGAGCAGTTCTTC
D: -
J: TRBJ2-1
size: -
V: TRBV27

CDR3: CASSQSSYEQYF
DNA: TGTGCCAGCAGCCAGTCTTCCTACGAGCAGTACTTC
D: -
J: TRBJ2-7
size: -
V: TRBV14

CDR3: CASSLVRGSGNTIYF
DNA: TGTGCCAGCAGCTTAGTCCGAGGGTCCGGAAACACCATATATTTT
D: -
J: TRBJ1-3
size: -
V: TRBV11-2

CDR3: CASSLGQGGYGYTF
DNA: TGTGCCAGCAGCCTAGGACAGGGTGGGTATGGCTACACCTTC
D: TRBD1
J: TRBJ1-2
size: -
V: TRBV5-4

CDR3: CAAGGLSGNTGELFF
DNA: TGTGCCGCCGGGGGGCTTAGCGGGAACACCGGGGAGCTGTTTTTT
D: -
J: TRBJ2-2
size: few
V: TRBV6-5

CDR3: CASSVATGETQYF
DNA: TGTGCCAGCAGCGTAGCTACAGGGGAGACCCAGTACTTC
D: -
J: TRBJ2-5
size: -
V: TRBV9

CDR3: CASSYRTGEGVAFF
DNA: TGTGCCAGCAGCTATAGGACAGGTGAAGGGGTAGCTTTCTTT
D: TRBD1
J: TRBJ1-1
size: -
V: TRBV7-2

CDR3: CASSPLAGGTYEQYF
DNA: TGTGCCAGCAGCCCACTAGCGGGAGGGACCTACGAGCAGTACTTC
D: TRBD2
J: TRBJ2-7
size: -
V: TRBV9

CDR3: CATSRDLRDSEAFF
DNA: TGTGCCACCAGCAGGGACCTAAGGGACAGTGAAGCTTTCTTT
D: TRBD1
J: TRBJ1-1
size: -
V: TRBV15

CDR3: CSVVALAGGRGILNEQFF
DNA: TGCAGCGTTGTTGCGCTAGCGGGAGGCCGGGGGATACTTAATGAGCAGTTCTTC
D: TRBD2
J: TRBJ2-1
size: -
V: TRBV29-1

CDR3: CASSRGPNTGELFF
DNA: TGTGCCAGTTCCAGGGGGCCGAACACCGGGGAGCTGTTTTTT
D: TRBD1
J: TRBJ2-2
size: -
V: TRBV19

CDR3: CASSESRPTTRNTEAFF
DNA: TGTGCCAGCAGTGAGTCGAGGCCCACAACCAGGAACACTGAAGCTTTCTTT
D: -
J: TRBJ1-1
size: -
V: TRBV6-1

CDR3: CASSPGGTQYF
DNA: TGTGCCAGCAGCCCTGGGGGGACCCAGTACTTC
D: -
J: TRBJ2-5
size: medium-sized
V: TRBV7-7

CDR3: CASSLAHPAFF
DNA: TGTGCCAGCAGCTTAGCACACCCCGCTTTCTTT
D: -
J: TRBJ1-1
size: -
V: TRBV7-2

CDR3: CASSRSWNSNQPQHF
DNA: TGTGCCAGTAGTCGGTCGTGGAATAGCAATCAGCCCCAGCATTTT
D: -
J: TRBJ1-5
size: -
V: TRBV19

CDR3: CASSQNPGTSNEKLFF
DNA: TGTGCCAGCTCGCAGAATCCCGGGACCTCTAATGAAAAACTGTTTTTT
D: -
J: TRBJ1-4
size: -
V: TRBV18

CDR3: CASRESGGETQYF
DNA: TGTGCCAGCCGGGAGAGTGGGGGAGAGACCCAGTACTTC
D: -
J: TRBJ2-5
size: -
V: TRBV7-2

CDR3: CASTAGLVAGELFF
DNA: TGTGCCAGCACTGCGGGATTAGTAGCTGGGGAGCTGTTTTTT
D: -
J: TRBJ2-2
size: -
V: TRBV9

CDR3: CASSVGPGAGNTIYF
DNA: TGTGCCAGCAGCGTAGGCCCGGGGGCGGGAAACACCATATATTTT
D: -
J: TRBJ1-3
size: -
V: TRBV9

CDR3: CARSSGANVLTF
DNA: TGTGCCCGTAGCTCTGGGGCCAACGTCCTGACTTTC
D: -
J: TRBJ2-6
size: -
V: TRBV30

CDR3: CASSLGVSNAGSPLHF
DNA: TGTGCCAGCAGCTTAGGGGTCAGCAATGCGGGTTCACCCCTCCACTTT
D: -
J: TRBJ1-6
size: -
V: TRBV7-2

CDR3: CASSKSVGTEAFF
DNA: TGTGCCAGCAGTAAATCGGTGGGGACTGAAGCTTTCTTT
D: -
J: TRBJ1-1
size: -
V: TRBV6-6

CDR3: CASSSYRGQPQHF
DNA: TGTGCCAGCAGCTCGTACAGGGGTCAGCCCCAGCATTTT
D: TRBD1
J: TRBJ1-5
size: -
V: TRBV7-2

CDR3: CASSEPGLASRETQYF
DNA: TGTGCCAGCAGTGAGCCGGGACTAGCGTCTCGAGAGACCCAGTACTTC
D: TRBD2
J: TRBJ2-5
size: -
V: TRBV6-1

CDR3: CASSDRASGNTGELFF
DNA: TGTGCCAGCAGTGACCGGGCTAGCGGAAACACCGGGGAGCTGTTTTTT
D: TRBD2
J: TRBJ2-2
size: once
V: TRBV2

CDR3: CASSDIPGARTEAFF
DNA: TGTGCCAGCAGTGACATTCCCGGGGCTAGGACTGAAGCTTTCTTT
D: -
J: TRBJ1-1
size: -
V: TRBV28

CDR3: CAWSVLGEGYEQYF
DNA: TGTGCCTGGAGTGTCTTGGGGGAGGGCTACGAGCAGTACTTC
D: TRBD2
J: TRBJ2-7
size: -
V: TRBV30

CDR3: CASSPPIGHHTEAFF
DNA: TGTGCCAGCTCACCTCCAATCGGACATCACACTGAAGCTTTCTTT
D: -
J: TRBJ1-1
size: few
V: TRBV18

CDR3: CASSLENSVRGNSPLHF
DNA: TGCGCCAGCAGCTTGGAAAACTCGGTACGGGGGAATTCACCCCTCCACTTT
D: -
J: TRBJ1-6
size: -
V: TRBV5-1

CDR3: CASSRLAGPYYEQYF
DNA: TGTGCCAGCAGCCGCCTCGCGGGGCCTTACTACGAGCAGTACTTC
D: -
J: TRBJ2-7
size: -
V: TRBV5-6

CDR3: CASGPGHTTNEKLFF
DNA: TGTGCCAGTGGCCCGGGACACACAACTAATGAAAAACTGTTTTTT
D: -
J: TRBJ1-4
size: -
V: TRBV19

CDR3: CASRSEYRSTSTDTQYF
DNA: TGTGCCAGCAGGTCGGAGTACAGATCGACTAGCACAGATACGCAGTATTTT
D: -
J: TRBJ2-3
size: -
V: TRBV2

CDR3: CASSLASGSYNEQFF
DNA: TGCGCCAGCAGCTTGGCTAGCGGGAGCTACAATGAGCAGTTCTTC
D: TRBD2
J: TRBJ2-1
size: -
V: TRBV5-1

CDR3: CASSTGTGETQYF
DNA: TGTGCCAGCAGCACCGGGACTGGGGAGACCCAGTACTTC
D: -
J: TRBJ2-5
size: once
V: TRBV2

CDR3: CASSEAGPSYGYTF
DNA: TGTGCCAGCAGTGAGGCGGGCCCCAGCTATGGCTACACCTTC
D: -
J: TRBJ1-2
size: few
V: TRBV6-5

CDR3: CAWDRGGSSYEQYF
DNA: TGTGCCTGGGACAGGGGTGGTAGCTCCTACGAGCAGTACTTC
D: TRBD1
J: TRBJ2-7
size: -
V: TRBV30

CDR3: CASSLGLLAGGTDTQYF
DNA: TGTGCCAGCAGCTTAGGCCTACTAGCGGGAGGCACAGATACGCAGTATTTT
D: TRBD2
J: TRBJ2-3
size: -
V: TRBV11-1

CDR3: CASSQGQAVGNEQFF
DNA: TGTGCCAGCAGTCAAGGACAGGCAGTTGGCAATGAGCAGTTCTTC
D: TRBD1
J: TRBJ2-1
size: -
V: TRBV6-6

CDR3: CASSSDRGTEAFF
DNA: TGTGCCAGCAGCTCCGACAGGGGCACTGAAGCTTTCTTT
D: TRBD1
J: TRBJ1-1
size: -
V: TRBV7-7

CDR3: CASSGAGVNEKLFF
DNA: TGTGCCAGTAGTGGCGCAGGGGTGAATGAAAAACTGTTTTTT
D: -
J: TRBJ1-4
size: once
V: TRBV19

CDR3: CATSRGRGHENTGELFF
DNA: TGTGCCACCAGCAGGGGCCGGGGACACGAGAACACCGGGGAGCTGTTTTTT
D: -
J: TRBJ2-2
size: -
V: TRBV15

CDR3: CASSQTSGRALDEQYF
DNA: TGTGCCAGCTCCCAAACTAGCGGGAGGGCCTTAGACGAGCAGTACTTC
D: TRBD2
J: TRBJ2-7
size: -
V: TRBV18

CDR3: CASSADWANTEAFF
DNA: TGTGCCAGCAGTGCGGACTGGGCCAACACTGAAGCTTTCTTT
D: -
J: TRBJ1-1
size: -
V: TRBV6-5

CDR3: CASSLEPTSGRTDTQYF
DNA: TGTGCCAGCAGCTTAGAACCGACTAGCGGACGCACAGATACGCAGTATTTT
D: TRBD2
J: TRBJ2-3
size: -
V: TRBV11-1

CDR3: CASSLRLAGRDEQFF
DNA: TGTGCCAGCAGCTTAAGACTAGCGGGAAGGGATGAGCAGTTCTTC
D: TRBD2
J: TRBJ2-1
size: -
V: TRBV7-8

CDR3: CASSQASQLPKTQYF
DNA: TGTGCCAGCAGCCAAGCGTCACAGCTTCCTAAGACCCAGTACTTC
D: -
J: TRBJ2-5
size: -
V: TRBV4-2

CDR3: CASSLGTRPFKDTQYF
DNA: TGCGCCAGCAGCCTGGGGACTCGACCCTTTAAAGATACGCAGTATTTT
D: -
J: TRBJ2-3
size: -
V: TRBV5-1

CDR3: CASSLVEPANYGYTF
DNA: TGTGCCAGCAGCTTGGTTGAGCCGGCTAACTATGGCTACACCTTC
D: -
J: TRBJ1-2
size: -
V: TRBV5-5